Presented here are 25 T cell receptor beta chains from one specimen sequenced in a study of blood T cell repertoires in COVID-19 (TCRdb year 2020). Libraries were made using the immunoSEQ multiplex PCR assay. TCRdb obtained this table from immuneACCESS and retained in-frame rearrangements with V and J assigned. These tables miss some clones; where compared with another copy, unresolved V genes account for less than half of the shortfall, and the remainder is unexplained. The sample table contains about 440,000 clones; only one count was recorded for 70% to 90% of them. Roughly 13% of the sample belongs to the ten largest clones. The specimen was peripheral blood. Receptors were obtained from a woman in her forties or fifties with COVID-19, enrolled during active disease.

CDR3 amino acids: CARLIDYEQYF. CDR3 sequence (DNA): TGTGCCAGGCTGATAGACTACGAGCAGTACTTC. The gene calls are TRBV21-1 and TRBJ2-7; the table's D call TRBD2 went unverified against the DNA. TRBV21-1 is flagged as a pseudogene. This CDR3 contains 11 residues.

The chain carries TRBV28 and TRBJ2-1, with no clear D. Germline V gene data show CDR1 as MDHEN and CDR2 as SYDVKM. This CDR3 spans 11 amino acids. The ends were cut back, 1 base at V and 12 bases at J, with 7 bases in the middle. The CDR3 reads CASSLSRPQFF. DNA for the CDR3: TGTGCCAGCAGTTTATCGAGGCCGCAGTTCTTC.

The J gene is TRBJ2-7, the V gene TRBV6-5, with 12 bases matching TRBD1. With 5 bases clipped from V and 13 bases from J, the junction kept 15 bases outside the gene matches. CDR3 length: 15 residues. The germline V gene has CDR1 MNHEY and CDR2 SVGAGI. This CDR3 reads CASSPSTPGQGAEYF. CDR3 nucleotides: TGTGCCAGCAGTCCTTCAACTCCGGGACAGGGGGCGGAATACTTC.

DNA for the CDR3: TGCGCCAGCAGCATCCAGACAGGGAGTGCTGAAGCTTTCTTT. It translates to CASSIQTGSAEAFF. The chain employs TRBV5-1 and TRBJ1-1; 7 bases map to TRBD1. Germline V gene sequence: CDR1 SGHRS, CDR2 YFSETQ. This CDR3 is built from 14 residues. Germline trimming cut 4 bases from V and 6 bases from J; bases unmatched to any gene: 9.

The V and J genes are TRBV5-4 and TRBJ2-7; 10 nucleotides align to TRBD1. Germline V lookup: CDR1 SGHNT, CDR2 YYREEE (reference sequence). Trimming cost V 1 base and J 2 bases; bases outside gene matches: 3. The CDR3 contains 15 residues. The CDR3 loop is CASSLLGQGAYEQYF. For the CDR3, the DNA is TGTGCCAGCAGCTTGTTAGGACAGGGGGCCTACGAGCAGTACTTC.

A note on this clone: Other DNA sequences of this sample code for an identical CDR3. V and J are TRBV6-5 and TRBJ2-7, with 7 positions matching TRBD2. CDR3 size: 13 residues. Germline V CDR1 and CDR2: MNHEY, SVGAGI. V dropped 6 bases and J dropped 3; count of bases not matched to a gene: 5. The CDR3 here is CASRPPGGYEQYF. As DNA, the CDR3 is TGTGCCAGCAGGCCTCCGGGGGGCTACGAGCAGTACTTC.

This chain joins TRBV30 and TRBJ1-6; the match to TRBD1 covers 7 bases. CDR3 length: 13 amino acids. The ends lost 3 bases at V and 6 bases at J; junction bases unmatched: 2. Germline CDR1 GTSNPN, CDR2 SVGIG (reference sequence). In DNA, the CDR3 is TGTGCCTGGAGGGGGACAGCTAATTCACCCCTCCACTTT. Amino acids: CAWRGTANSPLHF.

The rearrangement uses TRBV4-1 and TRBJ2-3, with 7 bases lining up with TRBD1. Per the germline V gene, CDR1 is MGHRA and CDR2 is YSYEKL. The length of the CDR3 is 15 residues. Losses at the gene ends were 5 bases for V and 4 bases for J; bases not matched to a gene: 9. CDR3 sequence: CASSWLTGTADTQYF. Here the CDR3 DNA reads TGCGCCAGCAGCTGGCTGACAGGGACGGCAGATACGCAGTATTTT.

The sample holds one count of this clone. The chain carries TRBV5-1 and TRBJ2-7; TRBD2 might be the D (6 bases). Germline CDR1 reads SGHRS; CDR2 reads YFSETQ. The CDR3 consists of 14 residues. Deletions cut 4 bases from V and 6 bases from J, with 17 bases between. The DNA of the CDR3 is TGCGCCAGCAGCCCGGGGGACCTGGGGCGCGAGCAGTACTTC. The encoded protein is CASSPGDLGREQYF.

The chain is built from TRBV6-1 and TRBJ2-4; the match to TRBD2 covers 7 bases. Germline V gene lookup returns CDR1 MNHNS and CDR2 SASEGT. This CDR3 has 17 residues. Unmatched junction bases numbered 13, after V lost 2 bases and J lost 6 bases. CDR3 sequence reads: CASSELSVASGGNIQYF. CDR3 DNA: TGTGCCAGCAGTGAATTGAGTGTGGCTTCGGGAGGAAACATTCAGTACTTC.

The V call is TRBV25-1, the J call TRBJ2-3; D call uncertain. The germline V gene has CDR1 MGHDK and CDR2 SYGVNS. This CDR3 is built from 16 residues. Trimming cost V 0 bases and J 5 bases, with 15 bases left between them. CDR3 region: CASSEYAVSPGDTQYF. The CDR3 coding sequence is TGTGCCAGCAGTGAATATGCGGTTTCCCCGGGAGATACGCAGTATTTT.

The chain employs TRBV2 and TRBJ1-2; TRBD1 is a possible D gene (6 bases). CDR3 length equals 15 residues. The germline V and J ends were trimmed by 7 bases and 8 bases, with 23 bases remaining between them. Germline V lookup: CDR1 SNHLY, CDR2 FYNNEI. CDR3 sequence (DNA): TGTGCCAGCAACCAAATGGGGGCGCTCCCGTACGGCTACACCTTC. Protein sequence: CASNQMGALPYGYTF.

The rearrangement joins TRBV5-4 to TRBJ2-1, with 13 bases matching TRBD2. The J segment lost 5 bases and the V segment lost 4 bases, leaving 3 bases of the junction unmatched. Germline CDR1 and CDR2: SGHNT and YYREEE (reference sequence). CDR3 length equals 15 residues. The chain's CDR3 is CASSRGLAGDNEQFF. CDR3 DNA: TGTGCCAGCAGCAGAGGACTAGCGGGGGACAATGAGCAGTTCTTC.

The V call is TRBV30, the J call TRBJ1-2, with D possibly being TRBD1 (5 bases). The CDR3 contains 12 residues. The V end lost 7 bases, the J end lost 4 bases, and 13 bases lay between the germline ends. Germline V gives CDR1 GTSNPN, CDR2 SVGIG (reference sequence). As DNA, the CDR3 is TGTGCCTCTGCAAAGGGGCTCTATGGCTACACCTTC. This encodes CASAKGLYGYTF.

The CDR3 sequence: CASSTPRGGGYGYTF. CDR3 nucleotide sequence: TGTGCCAGCAGCACACCCCGGGGGGGCGGCTATGGCTACACCTTC. The rearrangement uses TRBV9 and TRBJ1-2; TRBD1 is a possible D gene (6 bases). Trimming shortened V by 4 bases and J by 4 bases, and 17 bases separated the two germline ends. The CDR3 runs 15 residues. Germline V gives CDR1 SGDLS, CDR2 YYNGEE.

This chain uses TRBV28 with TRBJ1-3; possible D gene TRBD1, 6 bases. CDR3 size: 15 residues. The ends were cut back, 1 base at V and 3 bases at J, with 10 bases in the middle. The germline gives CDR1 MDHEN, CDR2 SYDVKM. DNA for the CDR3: TGTGCCAGCAGTTTATCTACAGGGAATGGAAACACCATATATTTT. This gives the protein CASSLSTGNGNTIYF.

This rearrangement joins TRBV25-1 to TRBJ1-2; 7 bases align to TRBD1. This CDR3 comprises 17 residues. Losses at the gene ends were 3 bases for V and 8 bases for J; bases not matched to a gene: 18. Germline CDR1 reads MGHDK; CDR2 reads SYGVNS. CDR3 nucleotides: TGTGCCAGCAGTGATCCGAGCGACCCGACAGGGTTTGAGGGCTACACCTTC. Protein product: CASSDPSDPTGFEGYTF.

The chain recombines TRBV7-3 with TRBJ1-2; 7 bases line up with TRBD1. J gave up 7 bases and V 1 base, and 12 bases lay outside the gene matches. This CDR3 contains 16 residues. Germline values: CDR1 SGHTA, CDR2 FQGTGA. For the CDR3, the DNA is TGTGCCAGCAGCTTAAACACAGGACGCAGGGGGATTGGCTACACCTTC. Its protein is CASSLNTGRRGIGYTF.

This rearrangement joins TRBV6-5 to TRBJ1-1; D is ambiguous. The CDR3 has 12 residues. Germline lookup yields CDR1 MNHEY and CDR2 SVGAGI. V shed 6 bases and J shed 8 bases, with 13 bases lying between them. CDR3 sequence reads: CASSGSRREAFF. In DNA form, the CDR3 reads TGTGCCAGCAGCGGAAGCCGGCGGGAAGCTTTCTTT.

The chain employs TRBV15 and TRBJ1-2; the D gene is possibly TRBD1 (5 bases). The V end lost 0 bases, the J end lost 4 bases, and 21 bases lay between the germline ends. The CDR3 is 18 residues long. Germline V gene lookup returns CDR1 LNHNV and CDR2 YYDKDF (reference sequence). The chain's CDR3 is CATSREGAEQGDAYGYTF. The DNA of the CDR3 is TGTGCCACCAGCAGAGAAGGTGCTGAGCAGGGTGACGCCTATGGCTACACCTTC. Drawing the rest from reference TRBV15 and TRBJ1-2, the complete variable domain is DAMVIQNPRYQVTQFGKPVTLSCSQTLNHNVMYWYQQKSSQAPKLLFHYYDKDFNNEADTPDNFQSRRPNTSFCFLDIRSPGLGDTAMYLCATSREGAEQGDAYGYTFGSGTRLTVV.

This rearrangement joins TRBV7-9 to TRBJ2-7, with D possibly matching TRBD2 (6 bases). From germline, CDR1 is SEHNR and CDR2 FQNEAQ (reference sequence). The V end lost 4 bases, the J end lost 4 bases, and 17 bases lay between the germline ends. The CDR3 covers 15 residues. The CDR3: CASSSGGGSFYEQYF. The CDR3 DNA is TGTGCCAGCAGCTCCGGGGGAGGCAGTTTTTACGAGCAGTACTTC.

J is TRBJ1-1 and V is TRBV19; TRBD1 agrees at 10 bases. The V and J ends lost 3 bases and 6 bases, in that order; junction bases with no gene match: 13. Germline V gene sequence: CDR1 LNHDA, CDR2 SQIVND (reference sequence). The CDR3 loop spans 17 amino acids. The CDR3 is CASSMGQGISLDAEAFF. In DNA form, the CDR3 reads TGTGCCAGTAGTATGGGACAGGGGATAAGCTTAGACGCTGAAGCTTTCTTT.

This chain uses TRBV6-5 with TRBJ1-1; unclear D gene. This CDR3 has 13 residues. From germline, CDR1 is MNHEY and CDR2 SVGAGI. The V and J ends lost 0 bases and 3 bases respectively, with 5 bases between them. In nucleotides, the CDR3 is TGTGCCAGCAGTTACTCTGGGCACACTGAAGCTTTCTTT. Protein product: CASSYSGHTEAFF.

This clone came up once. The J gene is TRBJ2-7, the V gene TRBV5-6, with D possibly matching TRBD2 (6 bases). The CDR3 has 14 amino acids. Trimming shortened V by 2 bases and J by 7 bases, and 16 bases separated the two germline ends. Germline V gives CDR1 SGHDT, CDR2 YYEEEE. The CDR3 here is CASSFVRRAREQYF. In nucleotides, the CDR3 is TGTGCCAGCAGCTTTGTAAGGAGGGCGAGGGAGCAGTACTTC.

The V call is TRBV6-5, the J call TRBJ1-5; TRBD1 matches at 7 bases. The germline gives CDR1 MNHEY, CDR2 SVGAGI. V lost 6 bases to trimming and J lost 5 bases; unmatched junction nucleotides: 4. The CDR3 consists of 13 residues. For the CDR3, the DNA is TGTGCCAGCAGATCTACAGGGGATCAGCCCCAGCATTTT. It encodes CASRSTGDQPQHF.